The 12 T cell receptor beta chains reported below all come from one sample, sequenced in a study of human T cells and chemical hapten exposure. One entry per CDR3 protein, called by TCRdb with MiXCR from the RACE reads. The table has over 35,000 distinct CDR3 sequences, 8% to 9.5% seen once. Time point denoted: patch test 2, 6 weeks after DPC sensitization. As to treatment: therapeutic diphenylcyclopropenone sensitization with weekly scalp DPC. The sequencing here drew on whole blood, taken in connection with sensitization to the hapten diphenylcyclopropenone (DPC). These receptors were taken from a woman in her 40s with alopecia areata. Some clones in this sample may be carry-over from other donors' samples.

This clonotype has a count of ten or more. The V call is TRBV28, the J call TRBJ2-3; 10 nucleotides line up with TRBD2. Looked up from germline, CDR1 is MDHEN and CDR2 is SYDVKM. With V trimmed by 6 bases and J by 2 bases, 5 bases remained unmatched. CDR3 size: 15 residues. CDR3 sequence: CASSLSGGYTDTQYF. The CDR3 DNA follows: TGTGCCAGCAGCCTTAGCGGGGGGTACACAGATACGCAGTATTTT.

This clonotype was found many times. V is TRBV18 and J is TRBJ1-1; D is unclear. Between the trimmed V and J ends, which lost 1 base and 0 bases, there was a span of 6 bases. The CDR3 spans 14 residues. Germline CDR1 KGHSH, CDR2 LQKENI. The CDR3 DNA follows: TGTGCCAGCTCACCACAAGGCCTGAACACTGAAGCTTTCTTT. Its translation: CASSPQGLNTEAFF.

This clonotype has ten or more counts. The chain uses TRBV12-3 or TRBV12-4 and TRBJ1-6; no reliable D call. V shed 1 base and J shed 9 bases, with 13 bases lying between them. The CDR3 is 15 residues long. The CDR3 bases are TGTGCCAGCAGTTTAGGGAATTGGGAAGGTTCACCCCTCCACTTT. It translates to CASSLGNWEGSPLHF.

The chain is built from TRBV5-1 and TRBJ1-1; no firm D call. The CDR3 extends over 10 amino acids. Germline V CDR1 and CDR2: SGHRS, YFSETQ. V was clipped by 0 bases and J by 11 bases, with 5 bases between them. CDR3 protein: CASSLEAAFF. For the CDR3, the DNA is TGCGCCAGCAGCTTGGAGGCGGCTTTCTTT.

This clonotype was counted ten times or more. V gene TRBV7-9 combines with J gene TRBJ2-7; the D is unclear. Trimming stripped 6 bases from V and 3 bases from J, with 15 bases between. Per the germline V gene, CDR1 is SEHNR and CDR2 is FQNEAQ (reference sequence). CDR3 length: 14 amino acids. The CDR3 bases are TGTGCCAGCAGTTCGCCTAGACTGATCTACGAGCAGTACTTC. It is translated as CASSSPRLIYEQYF.

This clonotype was observed at least ten times. The chain is built from TRBV7-8 and TRBJ2-5, with D unresolved. CDR3 size: 13 residues. Germline CDR1 SGHVS, CDR2 FQNEAQ. V shed 1 base and J shed 9 bases, with 12 bases lying between them. CDR3 bases: TGTGCCAGCAGCTTAGGGGCGCAGAGCCCCCAGTACTTC. Its translation: CASSLGAQSPQYF.

This clonotype was recorded at least ten times. The rearrangement joins TRBV30 to TRBJ2-4; 7 bases fit TRBD2. Germline V gene data show CDR1 as GTSNPN and CDR2 as SVGIG (reference sequence). V was pared by 5 bases and J by 0 bases, with 1 base of the junction left unmatched. This CDR3 is 13 amino acids long. The CDR3 region is CAWAGVAKNIQYF. CDR3 sequence (DNA): TGTGCCTGGGCGGGGGTAGCCAAAAACATTCAGTACTTC.

V usage is TRBV11-2 and J usage is TRBJ2-3, with TRBD2 as a possible D gene (5 bases). Trimming took 3 bases from V and 4 from J, leaving 8 bases between them. The CDR3 spans 13 residues. Looked up from germline, CDR1 is SGHAT and CDR2 is FQNNGV. The CDR3 here is CASSLEVADTQYF. As DNA, the CDR3 is TGTGCCAGCAGCTTGGAGGTAGCAGATACGCAGTATTTT.

This clonotype was observed many times. The chain links TRBV30 to TRBJ2-3, with D possibly being TRBD1 (6 bases). Trimming removed 0 bases at V and 1 base at J, with 14 bases between. Germline V gene sequence: CDR1 GTSNPN, CDR2 SVGIG (reference sequence). This CDR3 contains 16 residues. The CDR3 here is CAWSVGRDTGTDTQYF. CDR3 bases: TGTGCCTGGAGTGTGGGCCGGGACACCGGCACAGATACGCAGTATTTT.

V and J are TRBV4-2 and TRBJ2-3; D possibly corresponds to TRBD2 (6 bases). Germline-derived CDR1 and CDR2 are LGHNA and YNFKEQ. This CDR3 has 15 residues. Trimming cost V 1 base and J 3 bases, with 11 bases left between them. CDR3 residues: CASSQVAGLTDTQYF. CDR3 in DNA: TGTGCCAGCAGCCAAGTCGCGGGGTTAACAGATACGCAGTATTTT.

The V and J genes are TRBV28 and TRBJ1-2; 7 nucleotides agree with TRBD1. The CDR3 extends over 13 amino acids. The germline gives CDR1 MDHEN, CDR2 SYDVKM. Unmatched junction bases numbered 5, after V lost 6 bases and J lost 4 bases. The CDR3 sequence: CASRPQGTYGYTF. CDR3 DNA: TGTGCCAGCAGACCACAGGGGACCTATGGCTACACCTTC.

This clonotype was counted ten times or more. The gene calls are TRBV7-9 and TRBJ2-7; 8 nucleotides align to TRBD2. V dropped 3 bases and J dropped 3; count of bases not matched to a gene: 10. There are 16 residues in the CDR3. Germline V CDR1 and CDR2: SEHNR, FQNEAQ (reference sequence). CDR3 coding DNA: TGTGCCAGCAGCTTGATTGCGGGGGGTCCAAACTACGAGCAGTACTTC. Translating gives CASSLIAGGPNYEQYF.